This record looks at one T cell receptor beta chain sequence and its context. The data are from a study of CD8 T cells in Susac syndrome. The multiple sclerosis controls consisted of treatment-naive patients with relapsing-remitting disease, either stable or active. RNA totalling 0.5 to 1 ug underwent reverse transcription with random hexamers. TCRdb recomputed calls from the immunoSEQ multiplex PCR reads with MiXCR, one row per CDR3 protein. Of some 300,000 distinct CDR3 sequences in the sample, 75% to 85% were seen once. The CDR3 runs to 16 residues. The germline V gene encodes CDR1 KGHDR and CDR2 SFDVKD. Losses at the gene ends were 4 bases for V and 0 bases for J; bases not matched to a gene: 4.

The source material was CD8+ T cells from PBMCs. The chain combines TRBV24-1 with TRBJ1-3, with 8 bases fitting TRBD1. The source of this sequence is a human donor with multiple sclerosis. Here the CDR3 reads CATSEGGQGSGNTIYF. As DNA, the CDR3 is TGTGCCACCAGTGAGGGTGGACAGGGCTCTGGAAACACCATATATTTT.